These T cell receptor beta chains were read from a single sample in a study of blood T cell repertoires in COVID-19. Generated by immunoSEQ multiplex PCR, the TCRdb table keeps only in-frame clones and is missing some. The data contain approximately 220,000 clones, approximately 90% of them singletons. The sequenced sample was peripheral blood. The receptor source for this set is a man aged 50 or older with acute or convalescent COVID-19. Both conserved end residues are part of each CDR3. D genes are given only for firm matches. The size of a clone is reported for some rows only, either as once, few or many, or as a class for expanded clones.

TRBV23-1	-	TRBJ1-2	TRBD1	CASSQSGQVWVNYGYTF	TGCGCCAGCAGTCAATCGGGACAGGTGTGGGTCAACTATGGCTACACCTTC
TRBV6-6	-	TRBJ1-1	-	CASSYRQGEAFF	TGTGCCAGCAGTTATCGCCAGGGGGAAGCTTTCTTT
TRBV11-3	-	TRBJ2-5	TRBD1	CASSPSRGQETQYF	TGTGCCAGCAGCCCCAGCAGGGGGCAAGAGACCCAGTACTTC
TRBV9	-	TRBJ1-6	-	CASSAQGTYNSPLHF	TGTGCCAGCAGCGCCCAGGGTACCTATAATTCACCCCTCCACTTT
TRBV2	-	TRBJ1-2	TRBD1	CASANGLEDRGLGYGYTF	TGTGCCAGCGCGAACGGACTGGAGGACAGGGGGTTAGGATATGGCTACACCTTC
TRBV20-1	-	TRBJ1-1	-	CSARRVTEAFF	TGCAGTGCTAGACGGGTCACTGAAGCTTTCTTT
TRBV11-3	once	TRBJ1-3	-	CASSFVSGNTIYF	TGTGCCAGCAGCTTCGTCTCTGGAAACACCATATATTTT
TRBV2	-	TRBJ1-2	-	CASSDSTKYGYTF	TGTGCCAGCAGTGACTCGACAAAATATGGCTACACCTTC
TRBV6-2/TRBV6-3	-	TRBJ2-5	TRBD2	CASSPLGLAGLETQYF	TGTGCCAGCAGCCCCCTGGGGCTAGCGGGGTTGGAGACCCAGTACTTC
TRBV6-4	-	TRBJ1-5	-	CASSVEEDQPQHF	TGTGCCAGCAGTGTAGAGGAGGACCAGCCCCAGCATTTT
TRBV5-1	-	TRBJ1-2	TRBD1	CASSLGTGGEVGYTF	TGCGCCAGCAGCTTGGGGACAGGGGGCGAGGTTGGCTACACCTTC
TRBV18	-	TRBJ1-2	TRBD1	CASSSIVGQGVDYTF	TGTGCCAGCTCCTCAATCGTCGGACAGGGGGTAGACTACACCTTC
TRBV18	-	TRBJ1-2	-	CASSPELVDGYTF	TGTGCCAGCTCACCAGAGTTGGTGGATGGCTACACCTTC
TRBV19	-	TRBJ1-1	TRBD1	CASSADRVSTEAFF	TGTGCCAGTAGTGCAGACAGGGTGAGCACTGAAGCTTTCTTT
TRBV30	-	TRBJ1-2	-	CARVLPAGGYTF	TGTGCCAGGGTCCTCCCCGCGGGTGGCTACACCTTC
TRBV2	-	TRBJ1-1	TRBD1	CASSGQGGAEAFF	TGTGCCAGCAGTGGACAGGGGGGGGCTGAAGCTTTCTTT
TRBV19	medium-sized	TRBJ2-2	TRBD2	CASTMWGRASGVSNTGELFF	TGTGCCAGTACCATGTGGGGCCGGGCTAGCGGGGTGTCGAACACCGGGGAGCTGTTTTTT
TRBV9	-	TRBJ1-3	TRBD1	CASSVGQGVDTIYF	TGTGCCAGCAGCGTAGGACAGGGGGTTGACACCATATATTTT
TRBV2	-	TRBJ1-5	-	CASSETSGQAGTFIAGQPQHF	TGTGCCAGCAGTGAAACTAGCGGTCAGGCAGGGACCTTTATAGCAGGTCAGCCCCAGCATTTT
TRBV5-4	-	TRBJ1-2	TRBD1	CASSLGQGRNYGYTF	TGTGCCAGCAGCTTGGGACAGGGGCGGAACTATGGCTACACCTTC
TRBV28	-	TRBJ1-1	TRBD1	CASSLGTGNTEAFF	TGTGCCAGCAGTCTAGGGACAGGGAACACTGAAGCTTTCTTT
TRBV6-5	-	TRBJ2-5	-	CASSYSTVGTQETQYF	TGTGCCAGCAGTTACTCGACGGTTGGGACACAAGAGACCCAGTACTTC
TRBV2	-	TRBJ1-1	-	CASRPYYSGNTEAFF	TGTGCCAGCAGACCCTACTACTCCGGGAACACTGAAGCTTTCTTT
TRBV3-1/TRBV3-2	-	TRBJ2-1	-	CASSLQRSEQFF	TGTGCCAGCAGCCTACAACGGAGTGAGCAGTTCTTC
TRBV19	-	TRBJ1-3	TRBD1	CASSRTGASSGNTIYF	TGTGCCAGTAGCCGGACAGGGGCGAGCTCTGGAAACACCATATATTTT
TRBV12-3/TRBV12-4	-	TRBJ2-5	-	CASSFNSQETQYF	TGTGCCAGCAGTTTCAACAGTCAAGAGACCCAGTACTTC
TRBV6-5	-	TRBJ1-5	TRBD1	CASSALGTGKQPQHF	TGTGCCAGCAGCGCGCTTGGGACAGGGAAGCAGCCCCAGCATTTT
TRBV10-2	-	TRBJ2-3	TRBD2	CASSSDSGTSGGDTQYF	TGCGCCAGCAGCTCAGACTCCGGGACTAGCGGAGGAGATACGCAGTATTTT
TRBV5-1	-	TRBJ1-4	-	CASSLTATNEKLFF	TGCGCCAGCAGCTTGACAGCAACTAATGAAAAACTGTTTTTT
TRBV2	-	TRBJ1-4	TRBD1	CASTRDSRGLNEKLFF	TGTGCCAGCACTCGGGACAGTAGAGGGTTAAATGAAAAACTGTTTTTT
TRBV6-5	-	TRBJ1-1	-	CASSEDRMNTEAFF	TGTGCCAGCAGCGAGGACAGAATGAACACTGAAGCTTTCTTT
TRBV7-2	-	TRBJ2-7	-	CASSLLGRGPAYEQYF	TGTGCCAGCAGCTTATTGGGCAGGGGACCCGCCTACGAGCAGTACTTC
TRBV19	-	TRBJ1-2	-	CASSLQINYGYTF	TGTGCCAGTAGTCTACAGATTAACTATGGCTACACCTTC
TRBV3-1/TRBV3-2	once	TRBJ1-3	-	CASSPLGGGNTIYF	TGTGCCAGCAGCCCACTAGGTGGTGGAAACACCATATATTTT
TRBV2	-	TRBJ1-1	TRBD1	CASSSRTGRETEAFF	TGTGCCAGCAGTTCCAGGACAGGGAGAGAAACTGAAGCTTTCTTT
TRBV10-3	once	TRBJ1-1	-	CAISENPQVTEAFF	TGTGCCATCAGTGAAAACCCACAAGTCACTGAAGCTTTCTTT
TRBV5-1	-	TRBJ1-5	-	CASPQGGGHYSNQPQHF	TGCGCCAGTCCCCAGGGCGGCGGTCACTATAGCAATCAGCCCCAGCATTTT
TRBV11-2	-	TRBJ1-1	-	CASSFATGGGTEAFF	TGTGCCAGCAGCTTCGCGACTGGGGGGGGCACTGAAGCTTTCTTT
TRBV5-5	-	TRBJ2-1	-	CASSLVWGVLYEQFF	TGTGCCAGCAGCTTGGTATGGGGGGTCCTTTATGAGCAGTTCTTC
TRBV5-1	-	TRBJ1-5	TRBD1	CASSFGTGEGQPQHF	TGCGCCAGCAGCTTCGGGACAGGGGAGGGTCAGCCCCAGCATTTT
TRBV5-1	-	TRBJ1-1	-	CASSRTDNTEAFF	TGCGCCAGCAGCAGGACTGACAACACTGAAGCTTTCTTT
TRBV7-9	-	TRBJ2-3	-	CATGTQYF	TGTGCGACGGGTACGCAGTATTTT
TRBV18	few	TRBJ1-1	TRBD1	CASSPFDRGRNTEAFF	TGTGCCAGCTCGCCTTTCGACAGGGGGCGTAACACTGAAGCTTTCTTT
TRBV9	-	TRBJ1-6	-	CASSVEVGLPGSPLHF	TGTGCCAGCAGCGTAGAGGTCGGCCTACCAGGTTCACCCCTCCACTTT
TRBV11-2	once	TRBJ2-1	-	CASSLQAPSYNEQFF	TGTGCCAGCAGCTTACAAGCGCCATCCTACAATGAGCAGTTCTTC
TRBV7-8	-	TRBJ2-7	-	CASSLEFRTAYEQYF	TGTGCCAGCAGCTTAGAGTTCCGGACAGCCTACGAGCAGTACTTC
TRBV5-1	-	TRBJ1-2	-	CASSLGGGYGYTF	TGCGCCAGCAGCTTGGGGGGAGGCTATGGCTACACCTTC
TRBV18	few	TRBJ1-2	-	CASSPQNRRDLYGYTF	TGTGCCAGCTCACCACAGAATAGGAGGGACTTATATGGCTACACCTTC
TRBV7-7	-	TRBJ2-1	-	CASSLGAGSYNEQFF	TGTGCCAGCAGCTTAGGAGCGGGCTCCTACAATGAGCAGTTCTTC
TRBV27	-	TRBJ2-3	-	CASSAETGTIEYF	TGTGCCAGCAGTGCGGAGACCGGGACAATTGAGTATTTT
TRBV27	-	TRBJ2-2	TRBD1	CASSQASGTGALNTGELFF	TGTGCCAGCAGTCAAGCATCCGGGACAGGGGCTCTAAACACCGGGGAGCTGTTTTTT
TRBV3-1/TRBV3-2	-	TRBJ1-2	-	CASSQDLEISPSYGYTF	TGTGCCAGCAGCCAAGATCTGGAGATTTCCCCCTCCTATGGCTACACCTTC
TRBV5-1	-	TRBJ1-4	-	CASSLEEWGVVATNEKLFF	TGCGCCAGCAGCTTGGAAGAGTGGGGGGTTGTCGCAACTAATGAAAAACTGTTTTTT
TRBV6-5	-	TRBJ1-1	-	CASSYGRATNTEAFF	TGTGCCAGCAGTTACGGGAGGGCCACGAACACTGAAGCTTTCTTT
TRBV11-2	-	TRBJ1-2	TRBD1	CASSFGQGAFGYTF	TGTGCCAGCAGCTTCGGACAGGGGGCATTTGGCTACACCTTC
TRBV18	-	TRBJ1-6	-	CASSPKRENSPLHF	TGTGCCAGCTCACCGAAGAGGGAGAATTCACCCCTCCACTTT
TRBV5-1	few	TRBJ1-6	TRBD1	CASSGGQGGYNSPLHF	TGCGCCAGCAGCGGGGGACAGGGTGGATATAATTCACCCCTCCACTTT
TRBV2	-	TRBJ1-1	-	CASSEGLRWGAEAFF	TGTGCCAGCAGTGAGGGGTTAAGGTGGGGAGCGGAAGCTTTCTTT
TRBV6-4	-	TRBJ2-1	TRBD1	CASSDSQGTGNSEQFF	TGTGCCAGCAGTGACTCCCAGGGGACAGGCAATAGTGAGCAGTTCTTC
TRBV6-6	few	TRBJ1-1	TRBD1	CASSYGTGGITEAFF	TGTGCCAGCAGTTACGGTACAGGGGGCATCACTGAAGCTTTCTTT